The rows below give T cell receptor beta chains drawn from one sample of a study of identical twins. TCRdb fed the 5' RACE reads into MiXCR, producing one record per CDR3 protein. The sample carries roughly 1.6 million distinct CDR3 sequences, about 30% recorded once. Sequenced input: cord blood. These receptors originate from a newborn girl in good health. The CDR3 runs from the conserved cysteine through the conserved F or W. A D gene is named only where the DNA matches it firmly. The listing skips clone size in some rows; elsewhere it reads once, few, many or a size class.

size: many
D: .
J: TRBJ2-5
V: TRBV5-1
DNA: TGCGCCAGCGCCCAGACAGGACAAGAGACCCAGTACTTC
CDR3: CASAQTGQETQYF

size: .
D: TRBD2
J: TRBJ2-7
V: TRBV7-2
DNA: TGTGCCAGCAGCCTTGGGACTAGCGGGGGGACCTACGAGCAGTACTTC
CDR3: CASSLGTSGGTYEQYF

size: .
D: TRBD2
J: TRBJ2-3
V: TRBV3-1
DNA: TGTGCCAGCAGCCAAGGCGTCGGGGGGTGGTCAGATACGCAGTATTTT
CDR3: CASSQGVGGWSDTQYF

size: .
D: TRBD2
J: TRBJ2-2
V: TRBV11-2
DNA: TGTGCCAGCAGTTTCAGCGGGAGCCTCACCGGGGAGCTGTTTTTT
CDR3: CASSFSGSLTGELFF

size: .
D: .
J: TRBJ2-7
V: TRBV4-2
DNA: TGTGCCAGCAGCCAAGATCAGGGAGCGGCCTTCTCCTACAATGAGCAGTACTTC
CDR3: CASSQDQGAAFSYNEQYF

size: .
D: TRBD2
J: TRBJ2-5
V: TRBV20-1
DNA: TGCAGTGCTAGATGGGCGGGGGGAAGACAAGAGACCCAGTACTTC
CDR3: CSARWAGGRQETQYF

size: .
D: TRBD2
J: TRBJ2-1
V: TRBV20-1
DNA: TGCAGTGCTAGAGACCGACTAGCGGGACCCTTTTGGAATGGGCAGTTCTTC
CDR3: CSARDRLAGPFWNGQFF

size: .
D: .
J: TRBJ2-3
V: TRBV25-1
DNA: TGTGCCAGCAGTGAAACCGGGACGAGAGAGCAGTATTTT
CDR3: CASSETGTREQYF

size: few
D: .
J: TRBJ1-2
V: TRBV10-3
DNA: TGTGCCATCAGTGAGTCTGGGACCCATGGCCACACCTTC
CDR3: CAISESGTHGHTF

size: .
D: TRBD2
J: TRBJ2-3
V: TRBV7-6
DNA: TGTGCCAGCAAACCCGCCCTTTGGCGGGGGATAGATACGCAGTATTTT
CDR3: CASKPALWRGIDTQYF

size: .
D: TRBD2
J: TRBJ2-1
V: TRBV20-1
DNA: TGCAGTGCTAGAGCGTTACGCGGGAGAGTGAATGAGCAGTTCTTC
CDR3: CSARALRGRVNEQFF

size: .
D: .
J: TRBJ2-7
V: TRBV10-3
DNA: TGTGCCATCCGATATACCCTCAAAGGCGGCCCCTACGAGCAGTACTTC
CDR3: CAIRYTLKGGPYEQYF

size: .
D: TRBD2
J: TRBJ2-7
V: TRBV5-1
DNA: TGCGCCAGCAGCGAGACTAGCGCGACCCACGAGCAGTACTTC
CDR3: CASSETSATHEQYF

size: .
D: .
J: TRBJ2-5
V: TRBV5-5
DNA: TGTGCCAGCAGCCCCACAGACGAGACCCAGTACTTC
CDR3: CASSPTDETQYF

size: few
D: TRBD2
J: TRBJ2-3
V: TRBV4-1
DNA: TGCGCCAGCAGCCCACAAGTCACCTTAGCGGGAGGGACAGATACGCAGTATTTT
CDR3: CASSPQVTLAGGTDTQYF

size: many
D: .
J: TRBJ2-5
V: TRBV5-1
DNA: TGCGCCAGCCCATCACCAGGTCCAGAGACCCAGTACTTC
CDR3: CASPSPGPETQYF

size: .
D: TRBD2
J: TRBJ2-2
V: TRBV27
DNA: TGTGCCAGCAGTCTCCGACTAGCGGTGAACACCGGGGAGCTGTTTTTT
CDR3: CASSLRLAVNTGELFF

size: few
D: .
J: TRBJ1-4
V: TRBV20-1
DNA: TGCAGTGCTAGGCGCAATTACGCCCGGACAAATGAAAAACTGTTTTTT
CDR3: CSARRNYARTNEKLFF

size: .
D: TRBD1
J: TRBJ1-6
V: TRBV27
DNA: TGTGCCAGCAGTTTATCCTTCCCAAGGGGGCCCCTCTATAATTCACCCCTCCACTTT
CDR3: CASSLSFPRGPLYNSPLHF

size: many
D: TRBD2
J: TRBJ2-5
V: TRBV10-3
DNA: TGTGCCATCTCGCCGACTAGCGCCATGTACCAAGAGACCCAGTACTTC
CDR3: CAISPTSAMYQETQYF

size: .
D: TRBD2
J: TRBJ2-2
V: TRBV28
DNA: TGTGCCAGCAACTTCTGGCGGGAGGCAAACACCGGGGAGCTGTTTTTT
CDR3: CASNFWREANTGELFF

size: .
D: .
J: TRBJ2-6
V: TRBV20-1
DNA: TGCAGTGCGCCCAGGGCTGGGGCCAACGCCCTGACTTTC
CDR3: CSAPRAGANALTF

size: .
D: .
J: TRBJ1-5
V: TRBV19
DNA: TGTGCCAGTAGTATCCGGGACAACAATCAGCCCCAGCATTTT
CDR3: CASSIRDNNQPQHF

size: many
D: .
J: TRBJ2-3
V: TRBV2
DNA: TGTGCCAGCAGTGAAGGGCCGAGTGATACGCAGTATTTT
CDR3: CASSEGPSDTQYF

size: .
D: TRBD1
J: TRBJ2-7
V: TRBV7-2
DNA: TGTACCAGCAGCTTGGGACAGGGCCCCTCCTACGAGCAGTACTTC
CDR3: CTSSLGQGPSYEQYF

size: few
D: TRBD2
J: TRBJ2-1
V: TRBV5-1
DNA: TGCGCCAGCAGCTTGGAACCACTAGCGGGAGGAATAAATGAGCAGTTCTTC
CDR3: CASSLEPLAGGINEQFF

size: many
D: .
J: TRBJ2-3
V: TRBV5-1
DNA: TGCGCCAGCAAGGCCGACAGCACAGATACGCAGTATTTT
CDR3: CASKADSTDTQYF

size: .
D: .
J: TRBJ1-2
V: TRBV6-1
DNA: TGTGCCAGCAGTCGGGGCGCGGGGGGCTACACCTTC
CDR3: CASSRGAGGYTF

size: few
D: .
J: TRBJ2-5
V: TRBV2
DNA: TGTGCCAGCAGCCCAAGTGACGGAGAGACCCAGTACTTC
CDR3: CASSPSDGETQYF

size: .
D: .
J: TRBJ1-6
V: TRBV27
DNA: TGTGCCAGCAGGCCGGGACCGCGGCATTCACCCCTCCACTTT
CDR3: CASRPGPRHSPLHF

size: .
D: TRBD2
J: TRBJ2-3
V: TRBV3-1
DNA: TGTGCCAGCAGCCAAGTCTGGCGGACTAGCGGCACAGATACGCAGTATTTT
CDR3: CASSQVWRTSGTDTQYF

size: .
D: .
J: TRBJ1-6
V: TRBV10-3
DNA: TGTGCCATCAGCTATGATAATTCACCCCTCCACTTT
CDR3: CAISYDNSPLHF

size: many
D: .
J: TRBJ2-4
V: TRBV28
DNA: TGTGCCAGCTTACATAGGGCCAAAAACATTCAGTACTTC
CDR3: CASLHRAKNIQYF

size: .
D: .
J: TRBJ2-3
V: TRBV4-1
DNA: TGCGCCAGCAGCCAGGGACGTATTAGCACAGATACGCAGTATTTT
CDR3: CASSQGRISTDTQYF

size: .
D: .
J: TRBJ1-1
V: TRBV28
DNA: TGTGCCAGCAGTTCCCCAGGGAAGGGCCCTGAAGCTTTCTTT
CDR3: CASSSPGKGPEAFF

size: few
D: .
J: TRBJ1-2
V: TRBV6-6
DNA: TGTGCCAGCAGTACCGGGACCGCTTCTAATGGCTACACCTTC
CDR3: CASSTGTASNGYTF

size: .
D: TRBD1
J: TRBJ2-7
V: TRBV28
DNA: TGTGCCAGCAGTGCTAGACCCTGGGACAGGTCCTACGAGCAGTACTTC
CDR3: CASSARPWDRSYEQYF

size: .
D: .
J: TRBJ1-3
V: TRBV30
DNA: TGTGCCTCTAAGGAGGGCTCTGGAAACACCATATATTTT
CDR3: CASKEGSGNTIYF

size: .
D: TRBD2
J: TRBJ2-1
V: TRBV29-1
DNA: TGCAGCGTTGAAGATCTCCAGCGGGAGATGGAGCAGTTCTTC
CDR3: CSVEDLQREMEQFF

size: .
D: .
J: TRBJ2-2
V: TRBV20-1
DNA: TGCAGTGCTCGTCCCGGGACATTGGGGACCGGGGAGCTGTTTTTT
CDR3: CSARPGTLGTGELFF

size: few
D: .
J: TRBJ2-3
V: TRBV18
DNA: TGTGCCAGCTCACCAGTCTACACAGATACGCAGTATTTT
CDR3: CASSPVYTDTQYF

size: .
D: .
J: TRBJ1-5
V: TRBV12-3/TRBV12-4
DNA: TGTGCCAGCAGTTTCGGAAGTGGCAATCAGCCCCAGCATTTT
CDR3: CASSFGSGNQPQHF

size: .
D: .
J: TRBJ2-6
V: TRBV6-6
DNA: TGTGCCAGCAGTCGGGGGGCGGGCTCTGGGGCCAACGTCCTGACTTTC
CDR3: CASSRGAGSGANVLTF

size: few
D: TRBD2
J: TRBJ2-5
V: TRBV20-1
DNA: TGCAGTGCTGGACTAGCTCAAGAGACCCAGTACTTC
CDR3: CSAGLAQETQYF

size: many
D: .
J: TRBJ2-1
V: TRBV4-2
DNA: TGTGCCAGCAGCCAAGAGTCTGCCCTAGGAAGAGGCAATGAGCAGTTCTTC
CDR3: CASSQESALGRGNEQFF

size: few
D: TRBD1
J: TRBJ2-3
V: TRBV5-1
DNA: TGCGCCAGTAATACGGGACAGGGCACAGATACGCAGTATTTT
CDR3: CASNTGQGTDTQYF

size: .
D: .
J: TRBJ2-7
V: TRBV20-1
DNA: TGCAGTGCTAGGGTGAGGGGAAAGCAGTACTTC
CDR3: CSARVRGKQYF

size: .
D: .
J: TRBJ2-1
V: TRBV5-1
DNA: TGCGCCAGCAGCTTGGGGGGGCCCTCCAATGAGCAGTTCTTC
CDR3: CASSLGGPSNEQFF

size: .
D: .
J: TRBJ1-4
V: TRBV6-5
DNA: TGTGCCAGCAGGGATTCCGGGACTACTAATGAAAAACTGTTTTTT
CDR3: CASRDSGTTNEKLFF

size: few
D: TRBD2
J: TRBJ2-1
V: TRBV25-1
DNA: TGTGCCAGCAGTGCCCGGGACTACCCGTACAATGAGCAGTTCTTC
CDR3: CASSARDYPYNEQFF

size: few
D: .
J: TRBJ2-5
V: TRBV12-3/TRBV12-4
DNA: TGTGCCAGCAGTTTAGGCTGGGGTCAGTACTTC
CDR3: CASSLGWGQYF

size: few
D: TRBD2
J: TRBJ2-3
V: TRBV12-3/TRBV12-4
DNA: TGTGCCAGCAGGGCTCGGACTAGCGACACAGATACGCAGTATTTT
CDR3: CASRARTSDTDTQYF

size: .
D: .
J: TRBJ1-5
V: TRBV4-2
DNA: TGTGCCAGCAGCCAAGTAGGGGGGGCACATCAGCCCCAGCATTTT
CDR3: CASSQVGGAHQPQHF

size: .
D: .
J: TRBJ2-7
V: TRBV6-5
DNA: TGTGCCAGCAGTTACCCCTCGAGTGGGGTCTACGAGCAGTACTTC
CDR3: CASSYPSSGVYEQYF